This entry lists 8 T cell receptor beta chains sequenced from one sample in a study of OX40 agonist ivuxolimab in advanced cancers. The repertoire was sequenced with immunoSEQ multiplex PCR; TCRdb's copy has only in-frame clones and lacks some. This table holds more than 80,000 clones, roughly nine tenths found once. The sequencing here drew on CD4+ or CD8+ T cells sorted from blood, taken in a trial of the OX40 agonist ivuxolimab. Every receptor here comes from an adult with an advanced solid tumor such as melanoma, head and neck, liver or kidney cancer.

The chain carries TRBV4-2 and TRBJ2-3; the match to TRBD2 covers 10 bases. The CDR3 contains 15 residues. Per germline, CDR1 LGHNA and CDR2 YNFKEQ. The ends lost 9 bases at V and 1 base at J; junction bases unmatched: 7. CDR3 DNA sequence: TGTGCCAGTTCCGAGCGGGAGGGAGGCACAGATACGCAGTATTTT. Its translation is CASSEREGGTDTQYF.

In this sample, this clone turned up once. V gene TRBV11-2 combines with J gene TRBJ1-2; tentative D call: TRBD1 (5 bases). The ends were cut back, 5 bases at V and 3 bases at J, with 22 bases in the middle. CDR3 length equals 17 residues. Per germline, CDR1 SGHAT and CDR2 FQNNGV. CDR3: CASSPAGYETLYYGYTF. The CDR3 coding sequence is TGTGCCAGCAGCCCCGCAGGGTATGAAACCCTCTACTATGGCTACACCTTC.

As regards this clone: Other DNA sequences of this sample code for an identical CDR3. V gene TRBV2 combines with J gene TRBJ1-1; possible D gene TRBD1, 6 bases. Germline assignment: CDR1 SNHLY and CDR2 FYNNEI. The germline V and J ends were trimmed by 7 bases and 2 bases, with 11 bases remaining between them. The CDR3 has 13 amino acids. CDR3 sequence reads: CASNKQGNTEAFF. Written as DNA, the CDR3 is TGTGCCAGCAACAAACAGGGAAACACTGAAGCTTTCTTT.

V is TRBV7-9 and J is TRBJ2-1; TRBD2 agrees at 15 bases. The CDR3 runs 15 residues. V was clipped by 4 bases and J by 8 bases; unmatched bases: 3. Germline lookup yields CDR1 SEHNR and CDR2 FQNEAQ (reference sequence). CDR3 DNA sequence: TGTGCCAGCAGCTCAGGACTAGCGGGAGGGGATGAGCAGTTCTTC. Protein product: CASSSGLAGGDEQFF.

Remarks on this clone: Without the conserved terminal phenylalanine or tryptophan, this CDR3 likely stems from a read error. The chain combines TRBV5-6 with TRBJ1-2; no clear D gene. V lost 4 bases, J lost 0 bases, and 7 bases lay in between. This CDR3 region has 13 residues. Per the germline V gene, CDR1 is SGHDT and CDR2 is YYEEEE. The DNA of the CDR3 is TGTGCCAGCAGCGGTACCTCTAACTATGGCTACACCCTC. Residues: CASSGTSNYGYTL.

Only a few counts were recorded for this clone. J is TRBJ2-3 and V is TRBV5-1; D is tentatively TRBD1 or TRBD2 (5 bases each). Germline V gene data show CDR1 as SGHRS and CDR2 as YFSETQ. Trimming left V 7 bases short and J 5 bases short, with 17 bases between. This CDR3 comprises 14 residues. The CDR3 sequence: CASRLGDGGDTQYF. As DNA, the CDR3 is TGCGCCAGCCGCCTTGGGGATGGGGGAGATACGCAGTATTTT.

This rearrangement joins TRBV6-6 to TRBJ2-1, with D possibly matching TRBD2 (6 bases). Germline values: CDR1 MNHNY, CDR2 SVGAGI (reference sequence). The CDR3 is 15 residues long. V was shortened by 2 bases and J by 7 bases, with 15 bases between the two germline ends. CDR3 coding DNA: TGTGCCAGCAGTTACCTGGGACTCACCGTTAATGAGCAGTTCTTC. Translating gives CASSYLGLTVNEQFF.

This chain links TRBV6-1 with TRBJ1-5, with unresolved D. V lost 4 bases and J 4 bases, leaving 8 bases between the germline ends. The CDR3 covers 13 residues. CDR1 is MNHNS and CDR2 is SASEGT in the germline V gene. CDR3 sequence: CASSGYTNQPQHF. DNA of the CDR3: TGTGCCAGCAGTGGATACACAAATCAGCCCCAGCATTTT.